This section outlines one T cell receptor beta chain sequence together with its context. Its target is unknown. The sample comes from a study of T cell responses to AZD1222 COVID-19 vaccine. The study's findings and limits: Spike-specific TCR breadth and depth grew following two AZD1222 doses.

Assay used: immunoSEQ multiplex PCR; TCRdb lists only in-frame clones, some missing. The table has 130,000 or so clones, approximately 86% seen once. Deletions cut 3 bases from V and 6 bases from J, with 15 bases between. The V gene's germline CDR1 is SQVTM and CDR2 ANQGSEA. The CDR3 loop spans 13 amino acids. This rearrangement joins TRBV29-1 to TRBJ2-7, with D perhaps TRBD1 (6 bases). The source of this sequence is an adult who received the AZD1222 COVID-19 vaccine. Material: peripheral blood, obtained 28 days after the second AZD1222 dose. The CDR3 coding sequence is TGCAGCGTTGAGGACAGTTTCACCCTCGAGCAGTACTTC. Its protein product is CSVEDSFTLEQYF.